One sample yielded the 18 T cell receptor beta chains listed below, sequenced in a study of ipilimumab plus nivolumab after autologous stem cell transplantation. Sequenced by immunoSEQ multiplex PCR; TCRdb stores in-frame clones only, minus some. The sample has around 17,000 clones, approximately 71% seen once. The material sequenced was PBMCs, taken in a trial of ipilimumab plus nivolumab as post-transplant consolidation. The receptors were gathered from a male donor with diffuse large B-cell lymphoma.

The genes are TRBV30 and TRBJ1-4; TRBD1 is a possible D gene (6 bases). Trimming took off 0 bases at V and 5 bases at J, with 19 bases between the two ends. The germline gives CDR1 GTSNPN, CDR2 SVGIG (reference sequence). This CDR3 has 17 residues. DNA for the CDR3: TGTGCCTGGAGTGTACCCGGTCTGGGGAGGGGGAATGAAAAACTGTTTTTT. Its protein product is CAWSVPGLGRGNEKLFF.

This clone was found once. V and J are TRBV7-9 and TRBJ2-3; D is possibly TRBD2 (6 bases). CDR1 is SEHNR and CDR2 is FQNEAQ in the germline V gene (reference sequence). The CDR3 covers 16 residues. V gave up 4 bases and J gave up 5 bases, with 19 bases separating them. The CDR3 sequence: CASSSPGWGDRDTQYF. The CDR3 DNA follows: TGTGCCAGCAGCTCCCCAGGGTGGGGGGACCGAGATACGCAGTATTTT.

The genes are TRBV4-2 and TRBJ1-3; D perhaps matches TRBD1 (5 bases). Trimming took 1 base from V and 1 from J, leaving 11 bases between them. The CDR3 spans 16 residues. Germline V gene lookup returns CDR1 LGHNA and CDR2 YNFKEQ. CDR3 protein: CASSQVGGSSGNTIYF. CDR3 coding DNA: TGTGCCAGCAGCCAAGTCGGGGGTTCTTCTGGAAACACCATATATTTT.

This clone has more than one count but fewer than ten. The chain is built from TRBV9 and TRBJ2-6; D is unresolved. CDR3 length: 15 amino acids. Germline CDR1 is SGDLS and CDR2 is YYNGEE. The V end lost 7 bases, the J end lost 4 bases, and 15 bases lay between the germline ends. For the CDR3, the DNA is TGTGCCAGCGGAATCGCAGCTGAGGGGGCCAACGTCCTGACTTTC. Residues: CASGIAAEGANVLTF.

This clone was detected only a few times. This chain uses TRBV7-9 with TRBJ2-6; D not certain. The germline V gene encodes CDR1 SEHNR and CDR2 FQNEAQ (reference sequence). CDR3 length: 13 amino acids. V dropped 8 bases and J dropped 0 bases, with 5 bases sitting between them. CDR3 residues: CASRPSGANVLTF. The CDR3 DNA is TGTGCCAGCCGCCCCTCTGGGGCCAACGTCCTGACTTTC.

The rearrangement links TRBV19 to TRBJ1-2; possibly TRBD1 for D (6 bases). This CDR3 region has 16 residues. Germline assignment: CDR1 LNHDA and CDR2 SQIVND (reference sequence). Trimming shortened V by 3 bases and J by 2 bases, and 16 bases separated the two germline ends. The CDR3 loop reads CASSILGGRSNYGYTF. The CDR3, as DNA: TGTGCCAGTAGTATCCTTGGGGGGCGGTCCAACTATGGCTACACCTTC.

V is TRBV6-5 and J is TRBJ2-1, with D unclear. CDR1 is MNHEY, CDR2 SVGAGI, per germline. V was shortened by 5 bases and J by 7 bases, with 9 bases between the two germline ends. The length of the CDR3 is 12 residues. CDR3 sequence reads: CASSPNQNEQFF. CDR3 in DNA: TGTGCCAGCAGTCCGAACCAGAATGAGCAGTTCTTC.

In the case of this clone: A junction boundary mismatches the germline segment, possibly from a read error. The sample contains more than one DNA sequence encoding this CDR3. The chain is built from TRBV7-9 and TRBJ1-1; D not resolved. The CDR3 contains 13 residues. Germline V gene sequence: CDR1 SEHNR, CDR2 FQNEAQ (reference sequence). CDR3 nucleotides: TGTGCCAGCAGCCTCCGGATGAACACTGAGGCTTTCTTT. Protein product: CASSLRMNTEAFF.

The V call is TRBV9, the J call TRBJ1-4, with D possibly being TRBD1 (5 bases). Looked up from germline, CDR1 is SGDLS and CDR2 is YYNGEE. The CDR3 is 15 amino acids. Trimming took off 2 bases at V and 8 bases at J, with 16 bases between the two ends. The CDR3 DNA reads TGTGCCAGCAGCGTCGATGGGACCCGGACAGAAAAACTGTTTTTT. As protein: CASSVDGTRTEKLFF.

The CDR3 reads CASSLDGSGANVLTF. The DNA of the CDR3 is TGTGCCAGCAGCTTAGATGGGTCTGGGGCCAACGTCCTGACTTTC. This chain joins TRBV11-3 and TRBJ2-6; D uncertain. CDR1 and CDR2 from the germline V gene are SGHNT and YENEEA. Trimming shortened V by 0 bases and J by 1 base, and 4 bases separated the two germline ends. The CDR3 is 15 residues long.

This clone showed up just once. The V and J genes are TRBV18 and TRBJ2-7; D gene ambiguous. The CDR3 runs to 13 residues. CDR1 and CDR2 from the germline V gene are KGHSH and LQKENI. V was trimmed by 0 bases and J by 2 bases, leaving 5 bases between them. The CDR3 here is CASSPPDTYEQYF. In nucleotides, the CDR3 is TGTGCCAGCTCACCACCAGATACCTACGAGCAGTACTTC.

The CDR3 sequence: CASSWGQGTQYF. CDR3 bases: TGTGCCAGCAGCTGGGGACAGGGGACGCAGTATTTT. The chain employs TRBV11-2 and TRBJ2-3; 10 bases align to TRBD1. The germline V gene encodes CDR1 SGHAT and CDR2 FQNNGV. The CDR3 loop spans 12 amino acids. V lost 4 bases to trimming and J lost 9 bases; unmatched junction nucleotides: 1. The full variable domain, rest sourced from reference TRBV11-2 and TRBJ2-3, is EAGVAQSPRYKIIEKRQSVAFWCNPISGHATLYWYQQILGQGPKLLIQFQNNGVVDDSQLPKDRFSAERLKGVDSTLKIQPAKLEDSAVYLCASSWGQGTQYFGPGTRLTVL.

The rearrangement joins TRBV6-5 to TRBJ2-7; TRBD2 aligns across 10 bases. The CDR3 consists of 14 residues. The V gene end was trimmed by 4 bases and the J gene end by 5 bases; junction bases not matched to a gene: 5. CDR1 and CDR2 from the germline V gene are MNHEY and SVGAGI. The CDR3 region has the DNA TGTGCCAGCAGTTCCACCGGGACTAGCGACGAGCAGTACTTC. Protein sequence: CASSSTGTSDEQYF.

The CDR3 nucleotides read TGCGCCAGCAGCTTGGTTGGGGGGTCCCACGAGCAGTACTTC. It yields the protein CASSLVGGSHEQYF. The rearrangement joins TRBV5-1 to TRBJ2-7; possibly TRBD2 for D (6 bases). Trimming stripped 0 bases from V and 5 bases from J, with 12 bases between. The CDR3 has 14 residues. Per germline, CDR1 SGHRS and CDR2 YFSETQ.

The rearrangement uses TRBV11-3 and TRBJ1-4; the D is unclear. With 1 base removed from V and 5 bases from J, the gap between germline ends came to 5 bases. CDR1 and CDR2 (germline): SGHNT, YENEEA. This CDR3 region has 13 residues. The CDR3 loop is CASSLGGNEKLFF. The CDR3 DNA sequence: TGTGCCAGCAGCTTAGGAGGGAATGAAAAACTGTTTTTT.

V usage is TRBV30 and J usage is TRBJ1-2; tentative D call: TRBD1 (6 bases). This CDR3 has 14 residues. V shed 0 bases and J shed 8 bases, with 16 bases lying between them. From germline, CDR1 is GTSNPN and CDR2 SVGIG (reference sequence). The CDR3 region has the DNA TGTGCCTGGAGTGTAGGGGGAGGGGGAGTCGGCTACACCTTC. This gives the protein CAWSVGGGGVGYTF.

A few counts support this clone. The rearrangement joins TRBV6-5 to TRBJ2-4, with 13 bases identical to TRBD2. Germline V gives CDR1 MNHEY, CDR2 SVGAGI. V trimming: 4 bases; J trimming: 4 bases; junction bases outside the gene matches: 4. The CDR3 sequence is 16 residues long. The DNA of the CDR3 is TGTGCCAGCAGTTTGGGACTAGCGGGGCCAAAAAACATTCAGTACTTC. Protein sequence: CASSLGLAGPKNIQYF.

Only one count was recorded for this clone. In DNA, the CDR3 is TGCGCCAGTCAGACTAGCGGGAGAGTTGGGGGAGAGACCCAGTACTTC. It is translated as CASQTSGRVGGETQYF. The chain employs TRBV10-2 and TRBJ2-5; 12 bases match TRBD2. Trimming at V came to 9 bases and at J to 4 bases, leaving 12 bases not matched to a gene. CDR1 is WSHSY, CDR2 SAAADI, per germline. The CDR3 has 16 amino acids.